These 18 T cell receptor beta chains originate from one sample sequenced in a study of T cells in Graves' hyperthyroidism and ophthalmopathy. RNA transcripts provided the source from which TCR beta CDR3 regions were amplified. Primed by the HTBI set, a first-round RT-PCR was run on the TCR CDR3. In TCRdb, the multiplex PCR reads were re-called with MiXCR into one record per CDR3 protein. The data show a few hundred thousand distinct CDR3 sequences, under 15% seen once. The sequenced sample consisted of blood. The receptors stem from a woman aged 18-29 years with Graves' hyperthyroidism.

This clonotype was recorded a few times. The rearrangement joins TRBV4-2 to TRBJ2-7; 9 bases map to TRBD2. This CDR3 has 15 residues. CDR1 is LGHNA, CDR2 YNFKEQ, per germline. V lost 1 base, J lost 7 bases, and 8 bases stayed unmatched. The DNA of the CDR3 is TGTGCCAGCAGCCAAGCGGTCGCGGGAGGGGGTGAGCAGTACTTC. This codes for CASSQAVAGGGEQYF.

This clonotype showed up many times. CDR3 region: CASSTTSPYEQYF. The CDR3 bases are TGTGCCAGCAGCACTACCAGCCCCTACGAGCAGTACTTC. The chain recombines TRBV7-2 with TRBJ2-7; D unresolved. The CDR3 sequence is 13 residues long. V dropped 5 bases and J dropped 2 bases, with 10 bases sitting between them. Germline V gene sequence: CDR1 SGHTA, CDR2 FQGNSA.

This clonotype was detected many times. This chain connects TRBV7-2 to TRBJ2-1; D tentatively fits TRBD1 or TRBD2 (6 bases each). This CDR3 has 16 amino acids. V was shortened by 4 bases and J by 5 bases, with 18 bases between the two germline ends. Germline CDR1 and CDR2: SGHTA and FQGNSA. The CDR3, as DNA: TGTGCCAGCAGCTCCCGGGGGCTAGGGGGGAACAATGAGCAGTTCTTC. It specifies CASSSRGLGGNNEQFF.

This clonotype was recorded a few times. The CDR3: CASRKLRNTEAFF. In DNA, the CDR3 is TGTGCCAGCAGGAAACTAAGGAACACTGAAGCTTTCTTT. V and J are TRBV6-1 and TRBJ1-1, with D uncertain. The CDR3 has 13 residues. Trimming shortened V by 6 bases and J by 1 base, and 9 bases separated the two germline ends. Germline V gives CDR1 MNHNS, CDR2 SASEGT.

The rearrangement links TRBV6-1 to TRBJ1-1, with D uncertain. V was pared by 3 bases and J by 1 base, with 9 bases between. CDR3 length equals 14 residues. Germline V gene data show CDR1 as MNHNS and CDR2 as SASEGT. This CDR3 reads CASSEFGSNTEAFF. CDR3 coding DNA: TGTGCCAGCAGTGAGTTCGGGTCGAACACTGAAGCTTTCTTT.

This clonotype was seen repeatedly, ten times or more. The rearrangement uses TRBV30 and TRBJ1-1; a weak D match, TRBD1 (5 bases). Germline CDR1 GTSNPN, CDR2 SVGIG (reference sequence). Trimming removed 3 bases at V and 4 bases at J, with 15 bases between. The CDR3 runs 14 residues. For the CDR3, the DNA is TGTGCCTGGAGCGTCGGGGGGGTTAGCACTGAAGCTTTCTTT. Amino acid sequence: CAWSVGGVSTEAFF. The variable domain in full, completed from reference TRBV30 and TRBJ1-1, reads SQTIHQWPATLVQPVGSPLSLECTVEGTSNPNLYWYRQAAGRGLQLLFYSVGIGQISSEVPQNLSASRPQDRQFILSSKKLLLSDSGFYLCAWSVGGVSTEAFFGQGTRLTVV.

This clonotype showed up many times. The rearrangement links TRBV19 to TRBJ2-1; D not resolved. V lost 4 bases to trimming and J lost 6 bases, with 13 bases between them. This CDR3 has 14 residues. Per germline, CDR1 LNHDA and CDR2 SQIVND (reference sequence). In DNA form, the CDR3 reads TGTGCCAGTAGTACCGCCCAGTGGGGCAATGAGCAGTTCTTC. Translated: CASSTAQWGNEQFF.

At least ten counts were recorded for this clonotype. The genes are TRBV9 and TRBJ2-7, with 7 nucleotides matching TRBD2. Trimming removed 1 base from V and 5 bases from J; junction bases left unmatched: 9. This CDR3 contains 15 residues. CDR1 SGDLS and CDR2 YYNGEE come from the germline V gene. The CDR3 region is CASSVQGGSSNEQYF. The CDR3 DNA reads TGTGCCAGCAGCGTACAGGGAGGGAGCTCTAACGAGCAGTACTTC. The entire variable domain, with the rest obtained from reference TRBV9 and TRBJ2-7, is as follows: DSGVTQTPKHLITATGQRVTLRCSPRSGDLSVYWYQQSLDQGLQFLIQYYNGEERAKGNILERFSAQQFPDLHSELNLSSLELGDSALYFCASSVQGGSSNEQYFGPGTRLTVT.

The chain joins TRBV29-1 to TRBJ2-3; 8 nucleotides agree with TRBD2. Per the germline V gene, CDR1 is SQVTM and CDR2 is ANQGSEA. The CDR3 extends over 14 amino acids. The CDR3 DNA reads as TGCGGAGCGAGAACTAGCGGATCCACAGATACGCAGTATTTT. This gives the protein CGARTSGSTDTQYF.

There are a few counts of this clonotype. CDR3 protein: CASRGSENEKLFF. The CDR3 DNA reads TGTGCCAGCAGGGGTTCCGAAAATGAAAAACTGTTTTTT. The chain links TRBV6-1 to TRBJ1-4; D is uncertain. Germline assignment: CDR1 MNHNS and CDR2 SASEGT. Trimming shortened V by 6 bases and J by 5 bases, and 10 bases separated the two germline ends. This CDR3 has 13 amino acids.

This clonotype was seen repeatedly, ten times or more. The V gene is TRBV7-8, the J gene TRBJ1-1, with D possibly TRBD1 on 6 matching bases. Germline CDR1 reads SGHVS; CDR2 reads FQNEAQ. V was pared by 5 bases and J by 0 bases, with 13 bases between. This CDR3 spans 15 amino acids. The CDR3 bases are TGTGCCAGCAGCCGCGGGACACCGATGAACACTGAAGCTTTCTTT. This gives the protein CASSRGTPMNTEAFF.

The chain links TRBV5-5 to TRBJ1-2, with 7 bases aligning to TRBD1. Looked up from germline, CDR1 is SGHKS and CDR2 is YYEKEE (reference sequence). The CDR3 covers 12 residues. Trimming took 0 bases from V and 14 from J; bases not matched to a gene: 7. CDR3 bases: TGTGCCAGCAGCTTGGCCGTCTTGGGACAGACCTTC. Translating it yields CASSLAVLGQTF.

The chain uses TRBV12-3 or TRBV12-4 and TRBJ2-5; D gene uncertain. With 1 base removed from V and 0 bases from J, the gap between germline ends came to 6 bases. The CDR3 length is 14 residues. CDR3 nucleotide sequence: TGTGCCAGCAGTTTAGAGGGATACCAAGAGACCCAGTACTTC. Encoded protein: CASSLEGYQETQYF.

This clonotype occurred many times. This CDR3 reads CASSRDSTDTQYF. CDR3 coding DNA: TGTGCCAGCAGCCGCGACAGCACAGATACGCAGTATTTT. The chain uses TRBV12-3 or TRBV12-4 and TRBJ2-3, with D uncertain. Trimming stripped 6 bases from V and 0 bases from J, with 7 bases between. The CDR3 sequence is 13 residues long.

This clonotype showed up many times. V and J are TRBV6-1 and TRBJ2-6; 8 bases match TRBD1. This CDR3 region has 15 residues. Germline lookup yields CDR1 MNHNS and CDR2 SASEGT. J was trimmed by 0 bases and V by 6 bases; bases with no gene match: 1. The CDR3 DNA sequence: TGTGCCAGCAGGGACAGGGTCTCTGGGGCCAACGTCCTGACTTTC. It specifies CASRDRVSGANVLTF.

The V call is TRBV11-2, the J call TRBJ1-5; D perhaps matches TRBD1 (6 bases). The CDR3 totals 13 residues. V was cut by 6 bases and J by 5 bases, with 11 bases left in between. Per the germline V gene, CDR1 is SGHAT and CDR2 is FQNNGV. CDR3 nucleotide sequence: TGTGCCAGCAGTCAACAGGGATATCAGCCCCAGCATTTT. This sequence encodes CASSQQGYQPQHF.

This clonotype has at least ten counts. This chain connects TRBV9 to TRBJ1-1; no firm D call. This CDR3 has 14 amino acids. Germline CDR1 reads SGDLS; CDR2 reads YYNGEE. With 0 bases removed from V and 4 bases from J, the gap between germline ends came to 10 bases. The CDR3: CASSVAASGTEAFF. The DNA of the CDR3 is TGTGCCAGCAGCGTAGCGGCCAGCGGCACTGAAGCTTTCTTT.

This clonotype was counted ten times or more. V and J are TRBV20-1 and TRBJ1-1, with D perhaps matching TRBD1 (5 bases). The germline gives CDR1 DFQATT, CDR2 SNEGSKA (reference sequence). Trimming pared 0 bases from V and 5 bases from J, leaving 10 bases between. The CDR3 contains 13 residues. In DNA, the CDR3 is TGCAGTGCTAGAGATATGGGACGTACTGAAGCTTTCTTT. This gives the protein CSARDMGRTEAFF.